Presented here are 21 T cell receptor beta chains from one specimen sequenced in a study of T-cell reconstitution after alpha-beta-depleted transplantation in children. Preparing the TCRbeta library involved the use of unique molecular identifiers. TCRdb redid the calling of the PCR reads with MiXCR, one entry per CDR3 protein. The sample has about 500,000 distinct CDR3 sequences; approximately 32% are singletons. The material sequenced was PBMCs from the stem cell graft donor, taken from the stem cell graft. These receptor sequences come from a human donor who donated a stem cell graft to a child with aplastic anemia.

This clonotype has a handful of counts. This chain uses TRBV10-1 with TRBJ1-1; 9 bases agree with TRBD1. Trimming at V came to 6 bases and at J to 3 bases, leaving 14 bases not matched to a gene. Germline V gene sequence: CDR1 WNHNN, CDR2 SYGVQD (reference sequence). The CDR3 spans 17 residues. The CDR3 is CASSSGTGFMLDTEAFF. DNA for the CDR3: TGCGCCAGCAGCTCCGGGACAGGGTTTATGTTGGACACTGAAGCTTTCTTT.

The genes are TRBV20-1 and TRBJ2-1, with 8 bases that match TRBD2. Trimming removed 2 bases from V and 7 bases from J; junction bases left unmatched: 10. CDR3 length: 15 residues. Germline CDR1 and CDR2: DFQATT and SNEGSKA (reference sequence). The CDR3 reads CSARTRGGGRNEQFF. The CDR3 DNA reads TGCAGTGCTAGAACAAGGGGTGGCGGGAGGAATGAGCAGTTCTTC.

This clonotype was counted only a few times. This chain links TRBV20-1 with TRBJ2-1, with D unclear. There are 16 residues in the CDR3. V was trimmed by 2 bases and J by 4 bases, leaving 18 bases between them. Germline CDR1 and CDR2: DFQATT and SNEGSKA (reference sequence). Here the CDR3 DNA reads TGCAGTGCTAGACCGACACGTGCGGCTGTTTACAATGAGCAGTTCTTC. The encoded protein is CSARPTRAAVYNEQFF.

There are many counts of this clonotype. The gene calls are TRBV5-1 and TRBJ1-1, with D perhaps TRBD1 (6 bases). This CDR3 is built from 16 residues. Germline CDR1 and CDR2: SGHRS and YFSETQ. V was pared by 0 bases and J by 5 bases, with 17 bases between. The CDR3 loop is CASSLGSGGFGTEAFF. DNA for the CDR3: TGCGCCAGCAGCTTGGGTTCGGGGGGCTTCGGTACTGAAGCTTTCTTT. Looking up the rest from reference TRBV5-1 and TRBJ1-1 gives the full variable domain: KAGVTQTPRYLIKTRGQQVTLSCSPISGHRSVSWYQQTPGQGLQFLFEYFSETQRNKGNFPGRFSGRQFSNSRSEMNVSTLELGDSALYLCASSLGSGGFGTEAFFGQGTRLTVV.

The gene calls are TRBV12-5 and TRBJ1-2; D not resolved. Germline values: CDR1 LGHNT, CDR2 FRNRAP. The CDR3 runs to 12 residues. V gave up 2 bases and J gave up 4 bases, with 5 bases separating them. DNA for the CDR3: TGTGCTAGTGGTTTGTCCGGCTATGGCTACACCTTC. Translated, it gives CASGLSGYGYTF.

This rearrangement joins TRBV12-3 or TRBV12-4 to TRBJ2-4; 9 bases are a match to TRBD2. V shed 6 bases, J shed 4 bases, and the junction held 13 bases outside the gene matches. This CDR3 is 17 amino acids long. The CDR3 is CASSTTGGRAEKNIQYF. In nucleotides, the CDR3 is TGTGCCAGCAGCACTACCGGCGGGAGGGCAGAGAAAAACATTCAGTACTTC.

At least ten counts were recorded for this clonotype. Here the CDR3 reads CASSDGGSGSPLHF. The CDR3 DNA is TGTGCCAGCAGCGACGGGGGGTCCGGTTCACCCCTCCACTTT. This chain links TRBV12-3 or TRBV12-4 with TRBJ1-6; the D gene is possibly TRBD1 (5 bases). This CDR3 comprises 14 residues. Trimming shortened V by 6 bases and J by 9 bases, and 15 bases separated the two germline ends.

The chain joins TRBV5-4 to TRBJ1-1; a possible D gene is TRBD1 (5 bases). This CDR3 region has 15 residues. Trimming took 5 bases from V and 0 from J, leaving 14 bases between them. Germline loops: CDR1 SGHNT, CDR2 YYREEE (reference sequence). The CDR3 reads CASSSQGRMNTEAFF. The CDR3 bases are TGTGCCAGCAGTTCCCAGGGCCGCATGAACACTGAAGCTTTCTTT.

This chain links TRBV7-2 with TRBJ1-2; 7 bases align to TRBD1. Germline V gene sequence: CDR1 SGHTA, CDR2 FQGNSA. The V segment lost 4 bases and the J segment 5 bases; nucleotides outside the gene matches: 7. The CDR3 runs to 14 residues. CDR3 coding DNA: TGTGCCAGCAGCTCTCAGGGGGGGGCTTATGGCTACACCTTC. As protein: CASSSQGGAYGYTF.

This chain uses TRBV29-1 with TRBJ2-5; tentatively, D is TRBD2 (6 bases). The CDR3 sequence is 14 residues long. Germline V gene lookup returns CDR1 SQVTM and CDR2 ANQGSEA. The ends were cut back, 0 bases at V and 5 bases at J, with 13 bases in the middle. Here the CDR3 DNA reads TGCAGCGTTGAAGATAGGGGCAGCGGGGAGACCCAGTACTTC. Its translation: CSVEDRGSGETQYF.

The chain has TRBV5-1 and TRBJ2-1, with D tentatively TRBD1 (6 bases). This CDR3 region has 14 residues. From germline, CDR1 is SGHRS and CDR2 YFSETQ. V gave up 3 bases and J gave up 1 base, with 8 bases separating them. CDR3 DNA sequence: TGCGCCAGCAGCTCAGGGGTTTCCTACAATGAGCAGTTCTTC. Translated: CASSSGVSYNEQFF.

The rearrangement joins TRBV12-3 or TRBV12-4 to TRBJ2-1; D is ambiguous. The V end lost 9 bases, the J end lost 15 bases, and 21 bases lay between the germline ends. This CDR3 has 12 amino acids. CDR3 loop: CASRSNSLDRFF. As DNA, the CDR3 is TGTGCCAGTAGATCCAATTCGCTCGATCGGTTCTTC.

The chain is built from TRBV20-1 and TRBJ1-1; D remains unclear. The V and J ends lost 0 bases and 1 base respectively, with 9 bases between them. Germline V gene lookup returns CDR1 DFQATT and CDR2 SNEGSKA (reference sequence). CDR3 size: 14 residues. CDR3 sequence (DNA): TGCAGTGCTAGAGAAAGGACTGCGAACACTGAAGCTTTCTTT. Amino acids: CSARERTANTEAFF.

The chain uses TRBV9 and TRBJ2-3, with D uncertain. V lost 0 bases, J lost 4 bases, and 12 bases lay in between. This CDR3 is built from 15 residues. Germline lookup yields CDR1 SGDLS and CDR2 YYNGEE. CDR3 sequence (DNA): TGTGCCAGCAGCGTAGAATATGCCGGCGCAGATACGCAGTATTTT. Protein: CASSVEYAGADTQYF.

This chain joins TRBV20-1 and TRBJ2-5, with 10 positions matching TRBD2. The CDR3 totals 14 residues. J lost 4 bases, V lost 5 bases, and 7 bases had no gene match. Germline CDR1 reads DFQATT; CDR2 reads SNEGSKA (reference sequence). CDR3: CSALEIAGGETQYF. The CDR3, as DNA: TGCAGTGCTCTGGAGATAGCGGGAGGAGAGACCCAGTACTTC.

The CDR3 spells CASSLTGRGHEKLFF. Written as DNA, the CDR3 is TGTGCCAGCAGTTTAACCGGCAGGGGTCATGAAAAACTGTTTTTT. This chain connects TRBV27 to TRBJ1-4; weak D call: TRBD1 (6 bases). The germline gives CDR1 MNHEY, CDR2 SMNVEV (reference sequence). The CDR3 runs to 15 residues. V was pared by 2 bases and J by 6 bases, with 13 bases between. Full variable domain (remainder filled in from reference TRBV27 and TRBJ1-4): EAQVTQNPRYLITVTGKKLTVTCSQNMNHEYMSWYRQDPGLGLRQIYYSMNVEVTDKGDVPEGYKVSRKEKRNFPLILESPSPNQTSLYFCASSLTGRGHEKLFFGSGTQLSVL.

This clonotype was seen ten or more times. V gene TRBV6-4 combines with J gene TRBJ2-2; TRBD2 matches at 7 bases. Trimming cost V 0 bases and J 5 bases; bases outside gene matches: 6. Germline CDR1 reads MRHNA; CDR2 reads SNTAGT. This CDR3 has 16 amino acids. This CDR3 is CASSDSYERETGELFF. CDR3 nucleotide sequence: TGTGCCAGCAGTGACTCTTATGAGCGGGAAACCGGGGAGCTGTTTTTT.

The chain links TRBV30 to TRBJ2-7, with 8 positions matching TRBD2. Trimming removed 0 bases from V and 2 bases from J; junction bases left unmatched: 15. Germline V gene lookup returns CDR1 GTSNPN and CDR2 SVGIG (reference sequence). The CDR3 consists of 18 residues. The CDR3 sequence is CAWSVLPQLSGRPYEQYF. CDR3 DNA sequence: TGTGCCTGGAGTGTACTCCCCCAACTCAGCGGGAGACCCTACGAGCAGTACTTC.

The sample holds a few counts of this clonotype. The chain couples TRBV6-1 to TRBJ2-1, with D possibly matching TRBD2 (5 bases). The germline gives CDR1 MNHNS, CDR2 SASEGT. Trimming took off 6 bases at V and 5 bases at J, with 11 bases between the two ends. The CDR3 has 13 residues. The CDR3 is CASRSFGDNEQFF. The CDR3, as DNA: TGTGCCAGCAGATCATTCGGGGACAATGAGCAGTTCTTC.

The sample holds one count of this clonotype. The V call is TRBV30, the J call TRBJ1-1, with unresolved D. CDR3 length equals 11 residues. The V end was cut by 5 bases, the J end by 5 bases, with 9 bases between. The germline V gene has CDR1 GTSNPN and CDR2 SVGIG (reference sequence). CDR3 amino acids: CAWGTQTEAFF. CDR3 DNA: TGTGCCTGGGGAACACAGACTGAAGCTTTCTTT.

This clonotype was found a few times. The genes are TRBV19 and TRBJ1-4; no clear D gene. V lost 4 bases and J 0 bases, leaving 9 bases between the germline ends. Germline V gene data show CDR1 as LNHDA and CDR2 as SQIVND (reference sequence). There are 15 residues in the CDR3. The CDR3 is CASSTGTATNEKLFF. As DNA, the CDR3 is TGTGCCAGTAGTACAGGAACTGCAACTAATGAAAAACTGTTTTTT.